The 20 T cell receptor beta chains presented below share a single source sample, sequenced in a study of control samples from healthy donors and cancer patients. The data were produced by immunoSEQ multiplex PCR, yet TCRdb's version contains in-frame clones alone and is incomplete. This repertoire shows approximately 170,000 clones, around nine tenths found once; its top ten account for roughly 1.3%. Material for sequencing was blood. The source of these receptors is a man aged 25-45 years in good health.

This clone was seen a few times. The V call is TRBV9, the J call TRBJ1-1; TRBD1 matches at 7 bases. The CDR3 has 16 residues. With 5 bases clipped from V and 1 base from J, the junction kept 11 bases outside the gene matches. Germline CDR1 is SGDLS and CDR2 is YYNGEE. This chain's CDR3 is CASSYNPGQQNTEAFF. The CDR3, as DNA: TGTGCCAGCAGTTATAACCCGGGACAGCAGAACACTGAAGCTTTCTTT.

The CDR3 sequence: CASSLSPGTGYGYTF. In nucleotides, the CDR3 is TGTGCCAGCAGCTTAAGTCCCGGGACAGGGTATGGCTACACCTTC. J is TRBJ1-2 and V is TRBV7-2; the match to TRBD1 covers 9 bases. Germline CDR1 reads SGHTA; CDR2 reads FQGNSA. Germline trimming cut 2 bases from V and 5 bases from J; bases unmatched to any gene: 6. This CDR3 contains 15 residues. Full variable domain (remainder filled in from reference TRBV7-2 and TRBJ1-2): GAGVSQSPSNKVTEKGKDVELRCDPISGHTALYWYRQSLGQGLEFLIYFQGNSAPDKSGLPSDRFSAERTGGSVSTLTIQRTQQEDSAVYLCASSLSPGTGYGYTFGSGTRLTVV.

The genes are TRBV20-1 and TRBJ2-3; no firm D call. This CDR3 comprises 11 residues. The ends were cut back, 5 bases at V and 3 bases at J, with 6 bases in the middle. Germline assignment: CDR1 DFQATT and CDR2 SNEGSKA (reference sequence). The DNA for the CDR3 is TGCAGTGCTCTCGGGACAGATACGCAGTATTTT. Translation gives CSALGTDTQYF.

The chain couples TRBV30 to TRBJ1-5; D might be TRBD1 (6 bases). The germline CDR1 and CDR2 sequences are GTSNPN and SVGIG (reference sequence). Between the trimmed V and J ends, which lost 3 bases and 7 bases, there was a span of 13 bases. This CDR3 comprises 13 residues. Here the CDR3 reads CAWSKQGRQPQHF. Here the CDR3 DNA reads TGTGCCTGGAGCAAGCAGGGGAGACAGCCCCAGCATTTT.

The J gene is TRBJ1-1, the V gene TRBV7-9, with 7 bases aligning to TRBD1. After removal of 3 bases from V and 0 bases from J, the junction contained 4 bases not matched to a gene. The CDR3 runs to 15 residues. Germline-derived CDR1 and CDR2 are SEHNR and FQNEAQ (reference sequence). The CDR3 loop is CASSLMTGMNTEAFF. The CDR3 nucleotides are TGTGCCAGCAGCTTGATGACAGGGATGAACACTGAAGCTTTCTTT.

The CDR3 loop is CASSRGLTSTDTQYF. DNA of the CDR3: TGTGCCAGCAGCCGAGGACTAACTAGCACAGATACGCAGTATTTT. The chain carries TRBV6-6 and TRBJ2-3, with a possible D match to TRBD2 (6 bases). CDR1 is MNHNY, CDR2 SVGAGI, per germline (reference sequence). This CDR3 has 15 amino acids. V was cut by 6 bases and J by 0 bases, with 13 bases left in between.

This CDR3 reads CASSPDSSGNTIYF. DNA of the CDR3: TGTGCCAGCAGCCCGGACAGCTCTGGAAACACCATATATTTT. The chain uses TRBV7-2 and TRBJ1-3, with TRBD1 as a possible D gene (6 bases). In germline, CDR1 is SGHTA, CDR2 FQGNSA. Trimming pared 5 bases from V and 0 bases from J, leaving 8 bases between. The CDR3 is made up of 14 amino acids. The full variable domain, with the rest looked up from reference TRBV7-2 and TRBJ1-3, is GAGVSQSPSNKVTEKGKDVELRCDPISGHTALYWYRQSLGQGLEFLIYFQGNSAPDKSGLPSDRFSAERTGGSVSTLTIQRTQQEDSAVYLCASSPDSSGNTIYFGEGSWLTVV.

V and J are TRBV4-3 and TRBJ1-2; 7 positions agree with TRBD1. The germline gives CDR1 LGHNA, CDR2 YSLEER. J gave up 2 bases and V 2 bases, and 8 bases lay outside the gene matches. This CDR3 has 16 amino acids. The CDR3 region has the DNA TGCGCCAGCAGCCAAACCGGGACAGCTTTCAACTATGGCTACACCTTC. Its protein is CASSQTGTAFNYGYTF.

This sequence joins TRBV7-9 and TRBJ1-1; D is unclear. The CDR3 contains 13 residues. V shed 4 bases and J shed 2 bases, with 8 bases lying between them. Germline CDR1 and CDR2: SEHNR and FQNEAQ (reference sequence). The CDR3 DNA reads as TGTGCCAGCAGCTCCCCGGGAAACACTGAAGCTTTCTTT. Protein sequence: CASSSPGNTEAFF.

The chain carries TRBV6-5 and TRBJ1-1, with D perhaps matching TRBD1 (6 bases). Germline V gene data show CDR1 as MNHEY and CDR2 as SVGAGI. CDR3 size: 12 residues. With 2 bases removed from V and 6 bases from J, the gap between germline ends came to 7 bases. This CDR3 reads CASSYPGAEAFF. Written as DNA, the CDR3 is TGTGCCAGCAGTTACCCAGGGGCTGAAGCTTTCTTT.

This chain joins TRBV15 and TRBJ1-2, with unresolved D. The CDR3 runs 12 residues. Germline V gene data show CDR1 as LNHNV and CDR2 as YYDKDF (reference sequence). Deletions cut 3 bases from V and 3 bases from J, with 5 bases between. The CDR3 sequence is CATSSNHYGYTF. Written as DNA, the CDR3 is TGTGCCACCAGCAGCAATCACTATGGCTACACCTTC. Drawing the rest from reference TRBV15 and TRBJ1-2, the complete variable domain is DAMVIQNPRYQVTQFGKPVTLSCSQTLNHNVMYWYQQKSSQAPKLLFHYYDKDFNNEADTPDNFQSRRPNTSFCFLDIRSPGLGDTAMYLCATSSNHYGYTFGSGTRLTVV.

The chain is built from TRBV5-1 and TRBJ2-7; 10 bases are shared with TRBD1. CDR1 SGHRS and CDR2 YFSETQ come from the germline V gene. This CDR3 is built from 15 residues. With 4 bases clipped from V and 6 bases from J, the junction kept 10 bases outside the gene matches. DNA for the CDR3: TGCGCCAGCAGCCCAAGACAGGGGGCAGCGCGCGAGCAGTACTTC. This translates into CASSPRQGAAREQYF.

CDR3 loop: CATSDGSSNSPLHF. CDR3 DNA: TGTGCCACCAGTGACGGGAGTAGTAATTCACCCCTCCACTTT. This chain links TRBV24-1 with TRBJ1-6; D is undetermined. Germline values: CDR1 KGHDR, CDR2 SFDVKD. V was pared by 4 bases and J by 6 bases, with 9 bases between. The CDR3 has 14 residues.

The chain uses TRBV18 and TRBJ1-1, with 7 bases matching TRBD1. CDR3 length: 13 amino acids. V shed 8 bases and J 4 bases; nucleotides not matched to a gene: 7. Germline assignment: CDR1 KGHSH and CDR2 LQKENI. Written as DNA, the CDR3 is TGTGCCAGCCAGGCACAGGGGAGCACTGAAGCTTTCTTT. The encoded protein is CASQAQGSTEAFF.

The gene calls are TRBV5-8 and TRBJ1-6; D may be TRBD1 (6 bases). Germline V gene sequence: CDR1 SGHTS, CDR2 YDEGEE. Trimming cost V 0 bases and J 14 bases, with 18 bases left between them. CDR3 length equals 15 residues. For the CDR3, the DNA is TGTGCCAGCAGCTTGGTCCAGGGGATATTCACGGCCCTCCACTTT. This codes for CASSLVQGIFTALHF.

This clone was counted once. The chain carries TRBV24-1 and TRBJ1-2; 9 bases line up with TRBD1. V shed 7 bases and J 8 bases; nucleotides not matched to a gene: 4. The germline CDR1 and CDR2 sequences are KGHDR and SFDVKD. There are 12 residues in the CDR3. As DNA, the CDR3 is TGTGCCACCAGGGGACAGGGAAGCGGCTACACCTTC. Amino acid sequence: CATRGQGSGYTF.

The rearrangement uses TRBV19 and TRBJ2-3; D call uncertain. V lost 1 base, J lost 3 bases, and 14 bases lay in between. The CDR3 has 16 amino acids. Germline CDR1 and CDR2: LNHDA and SQIVND (reference sequence). CDR3 sequence reads: CASSIVGQKGTDTQYF. The DNA for the CDR3 is TGTGCCAGTAGTATAGTTGGCCAGAAAGGAACAGATACGCAGTATTTT.

This clone was observed a handful of times. The chain couples TRBV12-3 or TRBV12-4 to TRBJ1-1; no clear D. V lost 3 bases and J lost 4, with 9 bases in between. This CDR3 spans 13 amino acids. The chain's CDR3 is CASSFHSSTEAFF. The CDR3 bases are TGTGCCAGCAGTTTCCACAGTTCCACTGAAGCTTTCTTT.

This chain connects TRBV30 to TRBJ2-4; no clear D gene. Trimming removed 3 bases from V and 0 bases from J, with 9 bases in between. The CDR3 totals 14 residues. CDR1 and CDR2 from the germline V gene are GTSNPN and SVGIG (reference sequence). The CDR3 protein is CAWSRTLAKNIQYF. The DNA of the CDR3 is TGTGCCTGGAGCCGGACGTTAGCCAAAAACATTCAGTACTTC.

The chain has TRBV27 and TRBJ2-2; D call uncertain. Trimming shortened V by 7 bases and J by 7 bases, and 13 bases separated the two germline ends. CDR3 length: 13 amino acids. In germline, CDR1 is MNHEY, CDR2 SMNVEV (reference sequence). The DNA of the CDR3 is TGTGCCAGCATCCCCTCGGGCGTCGGGGAGCTGTTTTTT. This sequence encodes CASIPSGVGELFF.